One and the same sample provided the 2 T cell receptor beta chains below, sequenced in a study of response to subunit inactivated influenza vaccine. MiXCR was run by TCRdb on the RT-PCR reads, yielding one entry per CDR3 protein. The sample holds roughly 780,000 distinct CDR3 sequences, about a fifth seen once. Sequences were derived from PBMCs from blood, sampled more than 4 days after vaccination. The receptors come from a man aged 50 or older who received an inactivated influenza vaccine.

CDR3 loop: CASSRSATHEQYF. CDR3 coding DNA: TGTGCCAGCAGTCGGTCAGCTACCCACGAGCAGTACTTC. The V and J genes are TRBV7-9 and TRBJ2-7, with D hard to call. This CDR3 comprises 13 residues. Germline V CDR1 and CDR2: SEHNR, FQNEAQ (reference sequence). Deletions cut 6 bases from V and 5 bases from J, with 14 bases between.

J is TRBJ1-5 and V is TRBV10-3; D perhaps matches TRBD1 (5 bases). V shed 5 bases and J shed 5 bases, with 10 bases lying between them. The CDR3 extends over 13 amino acids. Germline CDR1 ENHRY, CDR2 SYGVKD. The CDR3 protein is CAISRQGDQPQHF. The DNA for the CDR3 is TGTGCCATCAGTCGCCAGGGCGATCAGCCCCAGCATTTT.